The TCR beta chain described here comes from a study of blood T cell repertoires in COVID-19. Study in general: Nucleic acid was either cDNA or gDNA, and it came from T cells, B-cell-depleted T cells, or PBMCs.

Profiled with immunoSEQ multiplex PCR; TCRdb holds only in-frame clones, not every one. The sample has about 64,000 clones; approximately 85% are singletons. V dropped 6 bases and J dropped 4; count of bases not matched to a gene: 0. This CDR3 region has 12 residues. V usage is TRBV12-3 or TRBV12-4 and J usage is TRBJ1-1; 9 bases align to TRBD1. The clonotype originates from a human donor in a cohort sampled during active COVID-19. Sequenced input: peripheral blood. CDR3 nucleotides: TGTGCCAGCAGGACAGGGGGCACTGAAGCTTTCTTT. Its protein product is CASRTGGTEAFF.